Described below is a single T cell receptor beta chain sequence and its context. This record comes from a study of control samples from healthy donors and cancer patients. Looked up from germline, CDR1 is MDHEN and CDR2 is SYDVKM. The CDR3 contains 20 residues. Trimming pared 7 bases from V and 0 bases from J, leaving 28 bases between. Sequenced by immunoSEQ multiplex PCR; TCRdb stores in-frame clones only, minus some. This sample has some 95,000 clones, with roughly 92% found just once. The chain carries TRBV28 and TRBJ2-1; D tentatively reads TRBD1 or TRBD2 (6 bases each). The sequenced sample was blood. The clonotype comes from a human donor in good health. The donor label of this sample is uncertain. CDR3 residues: CASTQPGAGLRISSYNEQFF. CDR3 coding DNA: TGTGCCAGCACCCAGCCGGGGGCGGGGCTGAGGATAAGCTCCTACAATGAGCAGTTCTTC.